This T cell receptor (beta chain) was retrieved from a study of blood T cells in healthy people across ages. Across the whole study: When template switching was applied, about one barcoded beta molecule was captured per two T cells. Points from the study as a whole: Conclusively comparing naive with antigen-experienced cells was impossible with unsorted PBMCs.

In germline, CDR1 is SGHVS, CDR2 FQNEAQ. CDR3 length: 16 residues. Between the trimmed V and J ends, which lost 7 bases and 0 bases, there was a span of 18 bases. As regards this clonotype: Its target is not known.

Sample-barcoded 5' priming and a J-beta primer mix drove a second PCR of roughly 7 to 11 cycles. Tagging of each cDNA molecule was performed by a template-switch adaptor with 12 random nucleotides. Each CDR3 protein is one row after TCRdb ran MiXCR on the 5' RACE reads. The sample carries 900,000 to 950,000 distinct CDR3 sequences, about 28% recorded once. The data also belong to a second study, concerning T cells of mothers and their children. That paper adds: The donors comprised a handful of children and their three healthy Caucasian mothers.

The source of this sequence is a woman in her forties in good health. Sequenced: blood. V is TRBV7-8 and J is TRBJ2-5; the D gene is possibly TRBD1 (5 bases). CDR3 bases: TGTGCCAGCACCCGAGAGACAGTTGGGTACCAAGAGACCCAGTACTTC. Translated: CASTRETVGYQETQYF. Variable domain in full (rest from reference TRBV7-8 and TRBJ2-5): GAGVSQSPRYKVAKRGQDVALRCDPISGHVSLFWYQQALGQGPEFLTYFQNEAQLDKSGLPSDRFFAERPEGSVSTLKIQRTQQEDSAVYLCASTRETVGYQETQYFGPGTRLLVL.